The next 7 T cell receptor beta chains were all read from a single sample in a study of T cell repertoires in cytomegalovirus infection. Using its own MiXCR run on the reads, TCRdb lists one record per CDR3 protein. This sample has roughly 310,000 distinct CDR3 sequences, with 15% to 20% found just once. The sequenced sample consisted of PBMCs. The receptors were gathered from a human donor in good health (CMV status not recorded). Some clones in this sample may be carry-over from other donors' samples.

This clonotype was recorded many times. This sequence joins TRBV7-2 and TRBJ2-7; 9 nucleotides line up with TRBD1. Trimming took 4 bases from V and 2 from J; bases not matched to a gene: 3. CDR1 is SGHTA and CDR2 is FQGNSA in the germline V gene. This CDR3 is built from 14 residues. The CDR3 DNA is TGTGCCAGCAGCTGGGGACAGGGCCCCTACGAGCAGTACTTC. It is translated as CASSWGQGPYEQYF.

This clonotype was counted only a few times. The chain has TRBV24-1 and TRBJ2-1, with D tentatively TRBD1 (6 bases). The CDR3 spans 13 residues. V lost 10 bases and J 10 bases, leaving 19 bases between the germline ends. The germline CDR1 and CDR2 sequences are KGHDR and SFDVKD. CDR3 protein: CATDRAQQGEQFF. The DNA for the CDR3 is TGTGCCACGGATAGGGCCCAGCAGGGGGAGCAGTTCTTC.

The V call is TRBV25-1, the J call TRBJ2-5; tentative D call: TRBD1 (7 bases). Trimming left V 7 bases short and J 2 bases short, with 17 bases between. Germline V gene data show CDR1 as MGHDK and CDR2 as SYGVNS. This CDR3 is 15 amino acids long. DNA for the CDR3: TGTGCCAGCAACCGGAGACAGGGAGGACAAGAGACCCAGTACTTC. The encoded protein is CASNRRQGGQETQYF.

This clonotype came up a few times. This rearrangement joins TRBV20-1 to TRBJ2-5; possibly TRBD1 or TRBD2 for D (6 bases each). The CDR3 extends over 16 amino acids. Germline loops: CDR1 DFQATT, CDR2 SNEGSKA (reference sequence). Trimming stripped 7 bases from V and 3 bases from J, with 24 bases between. This CDR3 reads CSVGGGRGLHKETQYF. In DNA, the CDR3 is TGCAGTGTTGGAGGGGGACGCGGACTTCACAAAGAGACCCAGTACTTC.

This chain uses TRBV2 with TRBJ2-3; 7 bases line up with TRBD2. Germline values: CDR1 SNHLY, CDR2 FYNNEI. The V gene end was trimmed by 7 bases and the J gene end by 6 bases; junction bases not matched to a gene: 4. This CDR3 is built from 12 residues. The CDR3 loop reads CASKAGRDTQYF. CDR3 DNA: TGTGCCAGCAAAGCGGGGAGGGATACGCAGTATTTT.

This clonotype turned up a few times. This chain connects TRBV7-9 to TRBJ1-1, with unresolved D. The CDR3 length is 12 residues. CDR1 and CDR2 (germline): SEHNR, FQNEAQ (reference sequence). Trimming took 8 bases from V and 1 from J, leaving 8 bases between them. The CDR3 nucleotides are TGTGCCAGCCGGGCAGCGAACACTGAAGCTTTCTTT. Its translation: CASRAANTEAFF.

This clonotype showed up many times. V gene TRBV7-2 combines with J gene TRBJ1-5; a possible D gene is TRBD1 (5 bases). This CDR3 spans 13 amino acids. Germline CDR1 and CDR2: SGHTA and FQGNSA. V was pared by 5 bases and J by 5 bases, with 10 bases between. The DNA of the CDR3 is TGTGCCAGCAGCGAGGACAACGATCAGCCCCAGCATTTT. This gives the protein CASSEDNDQPQHF.